One and the same sample provided the 21 T cell receptor beta chains below, sequenced in a study of blood T cell repertoires in COVID-19. TCRdb keeps only in-frame clones here, not all; method: immunoSEQ multiplex PCR. The profile covers roughly 230,000 clones, with roughly 89% appearing a single time and about 2% taken by the ten largest. The sample taken for sequencing was peripheral blood. The receptors shown here come from a woman aged 60 to 75 with COVID-19, enrolled during active disease.

This chain uses TRBV7-9 with TRBJ1-2, with TRBD1 as a possible D gene (6 bases). Germline CDR1 SEHNR, CDR2 FQNEAQ (reference sequence). CDR3 size: 15 residues. Trimming removed 5 bases at V and 6 bases at J, with 19 bases between. CDR3 sequence: CASSQSGEQGNGYTF. CDR3 DNA: TGTGCCAGCAGCCAAAGCGGAGAACAGGGTAATGGCTACACCTTC.

V gene TRBV19 combines with J gene TRBJ2-7; 9 bases line up with TRBD1. Germline V gene sequence: CDR1 LNHDA, CDR2 SQIVND (reference sequence). The CDR3 totals 15 residues. V trimming: 5 bases; J trimming: 3 bases; junction bases outside the gene matches: 8. CDR3 bases: TGTGCCAGTAGTCTAGGCGACAGGGGGATCTACGAGCAGTACTTC. It translates to CASSLGDRGIYEQYF. The complete variable domain, with remaining parts taken from reference TRBV19 and TRBJ2-7, reads DGGITQSPKYLFRKEGQNVTLSCEQNLNHDAMYWYRQDPGQGLRLIYYSQIVNDFQKGDIAEGYSVSREKKESFPLTVTSAQKNPTAFYLCASSLGDRGIYEQYFGPGTRLTVT.

This clone has more than one count but fewer than ten. This chain links TRBV4-2 with TRBJ1-4, with 8 bases matching TRBD1. This CDR3 region has 15 residues. The germline gives CDR1 LGHNA, CDR2 YNFKEQ. V lost 2 bases to trimming and J lost 4 bases; unmatched junction nucleotides: 3. The CDR3 DNA follows: TGTGCCAGCAGCCAAAAACAGGGGGATAATGAAAAACTGTTTTTT. Translating it yields CASSQKQGDNEKLFF.

The J gene is TRBJ2-2, the V gene TRBV5-5, with a weak D call TRBD2 (5 bases). The CDR3 extends over 14 amino acids. From germline, CDR1 is SGHKS and CDR2 YYEKEE (reference sequence). With 5 bases removed from V and 5 bases from J, the gap between germline ends came to 13 bases. The CDR3, as DNA: TGTGCCAGCAGGTGGGAGATTGGGACCGGGGAGCTGTTTTTT. Its translation is CASRWEIGTGELFF.

The genes are TRBV2 and TRBJ2-1; perhaps TRBD2 as D (5 bases). From germline, CDR1 is SNHLY and CDR2 FYNNEI. Trimming removed 2 bases at V and 9 bases at J, with 8 bases between. This CDR3 contains 12 residues. The CDR3 DNA is TGTGCCAGCAGTGAACGGGGATCTGAGCAGTTCTTC. It encodes CASSERGSEQFF. Based on the CDR3 plus reference TRBV2 and TRBJ2-1, the full variable domain is EPEVTQTPSHQVTQMGQEVILRCVPISNHLYFYWYRQILGQKVEFLVSFYNNEISEKSEIFDDQFSVERPDGSNFTLKIRSTKLEDSAMYFCASSERGSEQFFGPGTRLTVL.

This clone was counted only a few times. The V gene is TRBV29-1, the J gene TRBJ2-7; 10 bases align to TRBD1. The ends lost 3 bases at V and 4 bases at J; junction bases unmatched: 6. This CDR3 region has 14 residues. In germline, CDR1 is SQVTM, CDR2 ANQGSEA. This CDR3 reads CSVDQLGQGYEQYF. The CDR3 DNA is TGCAGCGTTGACCAACTGGGACAGGGGTACGAGCAGTACTTC.

The chain carries TRBV5-1 and TRBJ2-2, with 12 nucleotides matching TRBD2. J was trimmed by 3 bases and V by 1 base; bases with no gene match: 4. Looked up from germline, CDR1 is SGHRS and CDR2 is YFSETQ. The CDR3 runs to 17 residues. CDR3 nucleotide sequence: TGCGCCAGCAGCTTGACTCCTAGCGGGGGGGACACCGGGGAGCTGTTTTTT. Its protein product is CASSLTPSGGDTGELFF.

This clone was recorded only once. The chain joins TRBV6-6 to TRBJ1-1; possibly TRBD1 for D (6 bases). The length of the CDR3 is 16 residues. The germline V and J ends were trimmed by 7 bases and 7 bases, with 25 bases remaining between them. Germline V lookup: CDR1 MNHNY, CDR2 SVGAGI (reference sequence). This CDR3 is CASTWTEYPSLGEAFF. In DNA form, the CDR3 reads TGTGCCAGCACCTGGACAGAGTACCCTAGTCTCGGTGAAGCTTTCTTT.

J is TRBJ1-4 and V is TRBV18, with a tentative D call TRBD1 (6 bases). The V end lost 6 bases, the J end lost 0 bases, and 17 bases lay between the germline ends. Per the germline V gene, CDR1 is KGHSH and CDR2 is LQKENI. This CDR3 region has 17 residues. The chain's CDR3 is CASSSSQGSATNEKLFF. The CDR3 DNA is TGTGCCAGCTCTAGCTCACAGGGATCCGCAACTAATGAAAAACTGTTTTTT.

This chain links TRBV27 with TRBJ2-1; 12 nucleotides line up with TRBD2. J lost 3 bases, V lost 5 bases, and 11 bases had no gene match. The germline CDR1 and CDR2 sequences are MNHEY and SMNVEV (reference sequence). The CDR3 covers 18 residues. CDR3 loop: CASSGRELAGGFYNEQFF. The DNA of the CDR3 is TGTGCCAGCAGTGGGCGGGAACTAGCGGGGGGTTTCTACAATGAGCAGTTCTTC.

The V call is TRBV18, the J call TRBJ2-5; D gene unclear. This CDR3 comprises 13 residues. Trimming stripped 3 bases from V and 2 bases from J, with 7 bases between. Per the germline V gene, CDR1 is KGHSH and CDR2 is LQKENI. CDR3 DNA sequence: TGTGCCAGCTCACCCTTCGTACAAGAGACCCAGTACTTC. Translation gives CASSPFVQETQYF.

The J gene is TRBJ2-1, the V gene TRBV6-2 or TRBV6-3, with 10 positions matching TRBD2. Trimming at V came to 4 bases and at J to 7 bases, leaving 7 bases not matched to a gene. Germline V gene sequence: CDR1 MNHEY, CDR2 SVGEGT. The length of the CDR3 is 15 residues. The CDR3 sequence is CASSSPSGGRNEQFF. For the CDR3, the DNA is TGTGCCAGCAGTTCTCCTAGCGGGGGCCGGAATGAGCAGTTCTTC.

The chain uses TRBV19 and TRBJ1-5; 9 positions agree with TRBD1. Unmatched junction bases numbered 3, after V lost 4 bases and J lost 2 bases. CDR1 LNHDA and CDR2 SQIVND come from the germline V gene (reference sequence). The length of the CDR3 is 15 residues. The CDR3 sequence: CASSRDRVGNQPQHF. CDR3 in DNA: TGTGCCAGTAGTAGGGACAGGGTCGGCAATCAGCCCCAGCATTTT.

The chain couples TRBV19 to TRBJ2-1, with 7 positions matching TRBD2. CDR3 length equals 15 residues. Germline assignment: CDR1 LNHDA and CDR2 SQIVND (reference sequence). Trimming at V came to 5 bases and at J to 3 bases, leaving 7 bases not matched to a gene. This CDR3 is CASSPGGALYNEQFF. The CDR3 DNA follows: TGTGCCAGTAGTCCGGGGGGTGCCCTCTACAATGAGCAGTTCTTC.

V and J are TRBV3-1 (or the pseudogene TRBV3-2) and TRBJ1-2; 8 bases map to TRBD1. The length of the CDR3 is 15 residues. In germline, CDR1 is LGHDT, CDR2 YNNKEL (reference sequence). With V trimmed by 4 bases and J by 4 bases, 8 bases remained unmatched. CDR3 coding DNA: TGTGCCAGCAGCCCTCGGGACAGGTCCTTCTATGGCTACACCTTC. Translating gives CASSPRDRSFYGYTF.

The rearrangement links TRBV12-3 or TRBV12-4 to TRBJ1-1, with TRBD1 as a possible D gene (5 bases). The CDR3 loop spans 13 amino acids. Trimming stripped 3 bases from V and 5 bases from J, with 10 bases between. CDR3 in DNA: TGTGCCAGCAGTTTGCAGGGAGGGACTGAAGCTTTCTTT. Encoded protein: CASSLQGGTEAFF.

The V gene is TRBV5-6, the J gene TRBJ1-2, with D possibly matching TRBD1 (6 bases). V lost 1 base and J 7 bases, leaving 14 bases between the germline ends. Germline V gene sequence: CDR1 SGHDT, CDR2 YYEEEE. CDR3 size: 14 residues. The CDR3 reads CASSLRRGASGYTF. In DNA form, the CDR3 reads TGTGCCAGCAGCTTGAGACGGGGGGCGAGTGGCTACACCTTC.

The chain recombines TRBV3-1 (or the pseudogene TRBV3-2) with TRBJ2-2; a possible D gene is TRBD2 (6 bases). The V end was cut by 1 base, the J end by 4 bases, with 7 bases between. The CDR3 is 14 residues long. The V gene's germline CDR1 is LGHDT and CDR2 YNNKEL (reference sequence). The CDR3 region is CASSQVGSTGELFF. CDR3 sequence (DNA): TGTGCCAGCAGCCAAGTCGGGAGCACCGGGGAGCTGTTTTTT.

The chain joins TRBV11-2 to TRBJ1-1; D is possibly TRBD1 (5 bases). CDR1 and CDR2 (germline): SGHAT, FQNNGV. V lost 6 bases to trimming and J lost 1 base, with 15 bases between them. This CDR3 is built from 15 residues. As DNA, the CDR3 is TGTGCCAGCAGAGCGAGCCCAGGGTGGAACACTGAAGCTTTCTTT. This translates into CASRASPGWNTEAFF.

V gene TRBV10-3 combines with J gene TRBJ2-3, with 14 bases fitting TRBD2. Losses at the gene ends were 6 bases for V and 1 base for J; bases not matched to a gene: 6. The germline V gene has CDR1 ENHRY and CDR2 SYGVKD. The CDR3 runs to 17 residues. The CDR3 DNA follows: TGTGCCATCAGCAAGAGGGGACTAGCGGGGGGCACAGATACGCAGTATTTT. It yields the protein CAISKRGLAGGTDTQYF.

This clone occurred once. The chain has TRBV7-3 and TRBJ2-4; D might be TRBD2 (6 bases). Germline V lookup: CDR1 SGHTA, CDR2 FQGTGA. This CDR3 has 15 amino acids. Deletions cut 0 bases from V and 0 bases from J, with 6 bases between. The CDR3, as DNA: TGTGCCAGCAGCTTAACGGGGGGAGCCAAAAACATTCAGTACTTC. It yields the protein CASSLTGGAKNIQYF.